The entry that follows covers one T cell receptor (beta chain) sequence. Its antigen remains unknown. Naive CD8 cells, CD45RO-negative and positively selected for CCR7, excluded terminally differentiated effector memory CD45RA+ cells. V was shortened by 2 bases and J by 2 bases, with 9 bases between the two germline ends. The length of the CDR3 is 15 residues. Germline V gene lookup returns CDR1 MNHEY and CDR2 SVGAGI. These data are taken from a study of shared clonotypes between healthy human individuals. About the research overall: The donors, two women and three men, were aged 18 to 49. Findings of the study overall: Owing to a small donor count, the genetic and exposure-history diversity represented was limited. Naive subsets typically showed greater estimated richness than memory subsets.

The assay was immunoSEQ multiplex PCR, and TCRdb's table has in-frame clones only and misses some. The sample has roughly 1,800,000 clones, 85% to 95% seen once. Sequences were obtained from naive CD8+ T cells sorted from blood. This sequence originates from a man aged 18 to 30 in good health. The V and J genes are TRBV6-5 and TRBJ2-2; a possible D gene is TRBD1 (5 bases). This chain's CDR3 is CASSYRGPNTGELFF. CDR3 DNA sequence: TGTGCCAGCAGTTACAGGGGTCCTAACACCGGGGAGCTGTTTTTT.